The rows below give T cell receptor beta chains drawn from one sample of a study of cytomegalovirus exposure and HLA in healthy donors. Generated by immunoSEQ multiplex PCR, the TCRdb table keeps only in-frame clones and is missing some. This table holds about 93,000 clones, about four fifths found once. What was sequenced was PBMCs. Every receptor here comes from a man aged 25-40 years in good health and CMV-seronegative. CDR3s include the opening cysteine and the closing phenylalanine or tryptophan. D genes are given only for firm matches. A row's size may be missing; if present it is once, few, many or a size class.

j_call d_call v_call clone_size cdr3_nt cdr3_aa
TRBJ1-4 TRBD1 TRBV25-1 NA TGTGCCAGCATAACCGACAGGGGTAATGAAAAACTGTTTTTT CASITDRGNEKLFF
TRBJ1-1 NA TRBV2 NA TGTGCCAGCAGTCCGGACAGCCCAATGAACACTGAAGCTTTCTTT CASSPDSPMNTEAFF
TRBJ2-1 NA TRBV28 NA TGTGCCAGCAGTTTTAGAGATTACAATGAGCAGTTCTTC CASSFRDYNEQFF
TRBJ1-2 TRBD1 TRBV11-2 NA TGTGCCAGCAGCTTTGGGGTTGGGACAGCTGACTATGGCTACACCTTC CASSFGVGTADYGYTF
TRBJ1-1 NA TRBV27 NA TGTGCCAGCAGCTTGGACAGGAACACTGAAGCTTTCTTT CASSLDRNTEAFF
TRBJ2-5 NA TRBV9 NA TGTGCCAGCAGCGTAGTGGAAGGGAGTGGAGAGACCCAGTACTTC CASSVVEGSGETQYF
TRBJ2-3 NA TRBV10-3 once TGTGCCATCAGATCGATACCGGGACAAGGGACCACAGATACGCAGTATTTT CAIRSIPGQGTTDTQYF
TRBJ1-1 NA TRBV5-1 NA TGCGCCAGCAGCTTATTACAGGGTGACACTGAAGCTTTCTTT CASSLLQGDTEAFF
TRBJ2-7 TRBD1 TRBV5-1 NA TGCGCCAGCAGTCCCGGGACAGGGCCTACCTACGAGCAGTACTTC CASSPGTGPTYEQYF
TRBJ1-2 TRBD1 TRBV10-3 NA TGTGCCGCAAACAGGGGGCTTAACTATGGCTACACCTTC CAANRGLNYGYTF
TRBJ2-7 TRBD1 TRBV7-2 NA TGTGCCAGCAGCTCCCCGAACAGGGGCTACGAGCAGTACTTC CASSSPNRGYEQYF
TRBJ1-2 TRBD1 TRBV11-2 NA TGTGCCAGCAGCGAAACAGGGGGATGGTATGGCTACACCTTC CASSETGGWYGYTF
TRBJ1-2 TRBD1 TRBV28 NA TGTGCCAGCACCGTCGAACCAGGGACAGGGTACGGCTATGGCTACACCTTC CASTVEPGTGYGYGYTF
TRBJ2-5 NA TRBV5-4 NA TGTGCCAGCAGCTTGGGCTCTAGCGAAGAGACCCAGTACTTC CASSLGSSEETQYF
TRBJ2-7 TRBD2 TRBV7-9 few TGTGCCAGCAGCTTAGTGGGGGGGGTATTCAACTACGAGCAGTACTTC CASSLVGGVFNYEQYF
TRBJ1-5 TRBD1 TRBV6-6 NA TGTGCCAGCACCGCACAGGGGGCGGGCAATCAGCCCCAGCATTTT CASTAQGAGNQPQHF
TRBJ2-3 TRBD2 TRBV7-9 NA TGTGCCAGCGGCAGCGGGGGGGCAGATACGCAGTATTTT CASGSGGADTQYF
TRBJ2-2 TRBD1 TRBV19 few TGTGCCAGTAGGCCGACAGGGAAGGCGAACACCGGGGAGCTGTTTTTT CASRPTGKANTGELFF
TRBJ2-7 NA TRBV7-2 NA TGTGCCAGCAGCTTAGACACGGGAGTCTACGAGCAGTACTTC CASSLDTGVYEQYF
TRBJ1-1 NA TRBV14 NA TGTGCCAGCAGCCAAGGGACAGTTGAAGCTTTCTTT CASSQGTVEAFF
TRBJ2-1 TRBD1 TRBV6-4 NA TGTGCCAGCAGTGACTCTGAGGACAGGGCAAATGAGCAGTTCTTC CASSDSEDRANEQFF
TRBJ2-5 NA TRBV7-9 once TGTGCCAGCAGCTGGGAGGGGGGAAGACAAACCCAGTACTTC CASSWEGGRQTQYF
TRBJ2-7 NA TRBV20-1 NA TGCAGTGCTTTACCAGGGTACTTC CSALPGYF
TRBJ2-5 NA TRBV6-5 NA TGTGCCAGCAGTCTCGCGCCCAGGGGTCGAGAGACCCAGTACTTC CASSLAPRGRETQYF
TRBJ1-5 NA TRBV7-2 NA TGTGCCAGCAGGTCTACAGGGAGCAGCAATCAGCCCCAGCATTTT CASRSTGSSNQPQHF
TRBJ1-5 NA TRBV14 NA TGTGCCAGCAGCCAAGATGGGCAGAAGGGGACTTATAGCAATCAGCCCCAGCATTTT CASSQDGQKGTYSNQPQHF
TRBJ1-5 NA TRBV30 NA TGTGCCTGGAGTTCGCGAGCTAATCAGCCCCAGCATTTT CAWSSRANQPQHF
TRBJ1-4 TRBD1 TRBV5-1 NA TGCGCCAGCAGCGACTACCCCGGGACAGAGAGCTCTAAACTGTTTTTT CASSDYPGTESSKLFF
TRBJ1-4 NA TRBV5-4 NA TGTGCCAGCAGCAACGGGAACAGGGTGGCTGAAAAACTGTTTTTT CASSNGNRVAEKLFF